Shown below are 16 T cell receptor beta chains from a single sample sequenced in a study of read filtering for tumor transcriptome and immune sequencing. Molecular barcoded adaptors covering alpha/delta and beta/gamma chains were used on 400 to 450 ng RNA. TCRdb re-analysed the reads in MiXCR, keeping a single row per CDR3 protein. The sample holds over 55,000 distinct CDR3 sequences, approximately 15% seen once. Sequencing used a population of CD138-negative cells sorted from bone marrow. The origin of the receptors is a donor aged 40 or over with multiple myeloma.

This clonotype was seen ten or more times. This chain connects TRBV29-1 to TRBJ2-7, with D possibly TRBD1 on 6 matching bases. The CDR3 covers 13 residues. Looked up from germline, CDR1 is SQVTM and CDR2 is ANQGSEA. Trimming stripped 3 bases from V and 1 base from J, with 10 bases between. CDR3 sequence (DNA): TGCAGCGTTGAGGGGGACACGTCCTACGAGCAGTACTTC. Residues: CSVEGDTSYEQYF.

Note on this clonotype: This may be a read error: a much more frequent sequence differs by one nucleotide. This chain links TRBV6-4 with TRBJ2-1; 8 bases align to TRBD1. With V trimmed by 2 bases and J by 0 bases, 0 bases remained unmatched. The V gene's germline CDR1 is MRHNA and CDR2 SNTAGT. The CDR3 totals 15 residues. CDR3 sequence (DNA): TGTGCCAGCAGTGACACAGGGGGCTCCTACAATGAGCAGTTCTTC. It codes for CASSDTGGSYNEQFF.

On this clonotype itself: Possible read error: a much larger clone is one base away. The chain has TRBV10-3 and TRBJ2-7, with D perhaps given as TRBD1 or TRBD2 (5 bases each). There are 13 residues in the CDR3. CDR1 and CDR2 (germline): ENHRY, SYGVKD. V lost 4 bases and J lost 2, with 9 bases in between. CDR3 residues: CAISGDGPYEQYF. CDR3 nucleotide sequence: TGTGCCATCAGTGGGGACGGTCCCTACGAGCAGTACTTC.

This clonotype has at least ten counts. The chain couples TRBV19 to TRBJ2-1, with TRBD2 matching over 8 bases. The CDR3 spans 15 residues. From germline, CDR1 is LNHDA and CDR2 SQIVND (reference sequence). V lost 10 bases, J lost 7 bases, and 15 bases stayed unmatched. This CDR3 is CATGAGTSGSNEQFF. The CDR3 region has the DNA TGTGCCACCGGAGCAGGGACCAGCGGGAGTAATGAGCAGTTCTTC.

This clonotype was seen a few times. The chain is built from TRBV20-1 and TRBJ2-7; D unclear. In germline, CDR1 is DFQATT, CDR2 SNEGSKA (reference sequence). Trimming took off 6 bases at V and 0 bases at J, with 21 bases between the two ends. The CDR3 contains 16 residues. The CDR3 loop reads CSAVLPSGPSSYEQYF. CDR3 nucleotides: TGCAGTGCAGTCCTTCCGTCGGGCCCAAGCTCCTACGAGCAGTACTTC.

Details on this clonotype: A single base separates this from a much larger clone, so it may be a read error. The V gene is TRBV5-1, the J gene TRBJ2-7; TRBD1 matches at 8 bases. The CDR3 is made up of 14 amino acids. The V gene's germline CDR1 is SGHRS and CDR2 YFSETQ. The DNA for the CDR3 is TGCGCCAGCAGCTCCCGGGACAGGTATTACGAGCGGTACTTC. It specifies CASSSRDRYYERYF.

Only a few counts were recorded for this clonotype. This may come from a read error, since a much larger clone is one base off. The chain recombines TRBV7-9 with TRBJ2-3, with 7 bases fitting TRBD1. Germline trimming cut 3 bases from V and 2 bases from J; bases unmatched to any gene: 5. Germline-derived CDR1 and CDR2 are SEHNR and FQNEAQ (reference sequence). The CDR3 is 15 amino acids. The CDR3 DNA reads as TGTGCCAGCAGCTTTGCGACAGGGCCCACAGATACGCAGTATTTT. Protein sequence: CASSFATGPTDTQYF.

This clonotype was observed once. The chain joins TRBV5-4 to TRBJ2-5; 13 nucleotides agree with TRBD2. This CDR3 region has 18 residues. With V trimmed by 4 bases and J by 1 base, 10 bases remained unmatched. CDR1 SGHNT and CDR2 YYREEE come from the germline V gene (reference sequence). The CDR3 nucleotides are TGTGCCAGCAGCAAAAAAACCGGGACTAGCGGGATCCAAGAGACCCAGTACTTC. Its protein is CASSKKTGTSGIQETQYF.

This clonotype was observed at least ten times. The J gene is TRBJ2-5, the V gene TRBV20-1; TRBD2 agrees at 10 bases. The length of the CDR3 is 15 residues. Germline CDR1 DFQATT, CDR2 SNEGSKA (reference sequence). After removal of 6 bases from V and 2 bases from J, the junction contained 9 bases not matched to a gene. The CDR3 here is CSATWGTSEQETQYF. CDR3 bases: TGCAGTGCGACCTGGGGGACTAGCGAACAAGAGACCCAGTACTTC.

This clonotype has ten or more counts. V gene TRBV7-2 combines with J gene TRBJ2-1; 9 nucleotides match TRBD2. The CDR3 has 16 amino acids. Germline V CDR1 and CDR2: SGHTA, FQGNSA. With V trimmed by 6 bases and J by 3 bases, 9 bases remained unmatched. CDR3 bases: TGTGCCAGCAGATCGGGACTAGCTAATCGCTACAATGAGCAGTTCTTC. As protein: CASRSGLANRYNEQFF.

This sequence joins TRBV28 and TRBJ2-7; TRBD2 matches 7 bases. The CDR3 extends over 16 amino acids. Germline CDR1 and CDR2: MDHEN and SYDVKM. After removal of 6 bases from V and 4 bases from J, the junction contained 15 bases not matched to a gene. CDR3 coding DNA: TGTGCCAGCAGATTCAAGGCGGGAGCGACGATTTACGAGCAGTACTTC. Its protein is CASRFKAGATIYEQYF.

The CDR3 is CSVVHRGTGGSLGYNEQFF. CDR3 DNA sequence: TGCAGCGTTGTCCACAGAGGGACAGGGGGAAGTTTGGGCTACAATGAGCAGTTCTTC. The chain joins TRBV29-1 to TRBJ2-1, with 11 bases fitting TRBD1. Trimming took 4 bases from V and 3 from J; bases not matched to a gene: 17. The CDR3 runs 19 residues. The germline gives CDR1 SQVTM, CDR2 ANQGSEA.

This clonotype was counted many times. The genes are TRBV5-6 and TRBJ2-7; D gene uncertain. Germline V CDR1 and CDR2: SGHDT, YYEEEE. Between the trimmed V and J ends, which lost 2 bases and 1 base, there was a span of 4 bases. This CDR3 contains 12 residues. The CDR3 DNA follows: TGTGCCAGCAGCTTCGGGTCCTACGAGCAGTACTTC. Protein sequence: CASSFGSYEQYF.

This clonotype has a count of ten or more. The V call is TRBV12-3 or TRBV12-4, the J call TRBJ2-7; D tentatively reads TRBD1 or TRBD2 (5 bases each). V lost 1 base and J lost 4, with 14 bases in between. The CDR3 runs 15 residues. CDR3 region: CASSLEQGGGYEQYF. CDR3 nucleotide sequence: TGTGCCAGCAGTTTAGAGCAGGGTGGGGGATACGAGCAGTACTTC.

This clonotype has a single count. A read error may explain this, as a much larger clone is one base away. The V call is TRBV30, the J call TRBJ2-7, with TRBD2 matching over 12 bases. CDR1 and CDR2 from the germline V gene are GTSNPN and SVGIG (reference sequence). Trimming took 0 bases from V and 6 from J; bases not matched to a gene: 6. The CDR3 is 15 amino acids. The CDR3 loop is CAWSVWTSGECEQYF. The CDR3 DNA follows: TGTGCCTGGAGTGTGTGGACTAGCGGGGAATGCGAGCAGTACTTC. Looking up the rest from reference TRBV30 and TRBJ2-7 gives the full variable domain: SQTIHQWPATLVQPVGSPLSLECTVEGTSNPNLYWYRQAAGRGLQLLFYSVGIGQISSEVPQNLSASRPQDRQFILSSKKLLLSDSGFYLCAWSVWTSGECEQYFGPGTRLTVT.

V is TRBV29-1 and J is TRBJ2-7; the match to TRBD1 covers 7 bases. CDR3 size: 12 residues. The J segment lost 7 bases and the V segment lost 3 bases, leaving 6 bases of the junction unmatched. Germline V gives CDR1 SQVTM, CDR2 ANQGSEA. This CDR3 reads CSVEGQSWEQYF. For the CDR3, the DNA is TGCAGCGTTGAGGGACAGTCTTGGGAGCAGTACTTC.